Shown below are 29 T cell receptor beta chains from a single sample sequenced in a study of T cell responses to AZD1222 COVID-19 vaccine. Measured with immunoSEQ multiplex PCR; TCRdb has only the in-frame clones, and not every one. In the table there are 70,000 to 95,000 clones, 90% to 95% of which are singletons. The starting material was peripheral blood, obtained 28 days after the second AZD1222 dose. The source of these receptors is an adult who received the AZD1222 COVID-19 vaccine.

V is TRBV28 and J is TRBJ2-1, with D tentatively TRBD1 (5 bases). The CDR3 loop spans 15 amino acids. Germline V lookup: CDR1 MDHEN, CDR2 SYDVKM. V dropped 3 bases and J dropped 3 bases, with 12 bases sitting between them. CDR3 coding DNA: TGTGCCAGCAGTTTGCGTCAGGGCCTCTACAATGAGCAGTTCTTC. It is translated as CASSLRQGLYNEQFF.

CDR3 DNA sequence: TGTGCCAGCAGCTTAAGGCAGGATAATTCACCCCTCCACTTT. It yields the protein CASSLRQDNSPLHF. The chain uses TRBV7-2 and TRBJ1-6, with D unclear. This CDR3 region has 14 residues. Germline lookup yields CDR1 SGHTA and CDR2 FQGNSA. Trimming shortened V by 2 bases and J by 5 bases, and 7 bases separated the two germline ends.

This chain joins TRBV5-1 and TRBJ2-1, with TRBD1 as a possible D gene (5 bases). The CDR3 sequence is 17 residues long. The V gene lost 0 bases and the J gene lost 9 bases, with 22 bases spanning the gap. Looked up from germline, CDR1 is SGHRS and CDR2 is YFSETQ. In nucleotides, the CDR3 is TGCGCCAGCAGCTTGGATAGGGGCGCCTCATCACAATCTGAGCAGTTCTTC. Its protein product is CASSLDRGASSQSEQFF. The whole variable domain, remainder taken from reference TRBV5-1 and TRBJ2-1, is KAGVTQTPRYLIKTRGQQVTLSCSPISGHRSVSWYQQTPGQGLQFLFEYFSETQRNKGNFPGRFSGRQFSNSRSEMNVSTLELGDSALYLCASSLDRGASSQSEQFFGPGTRLTVL.

Written as DNA, the CDR3 is TGTGCCTGGAGTTTCCACCAGGGGTTGTCTAATGAAAAACTGTTTTTT. Protein: CAWSFHQGLSNEKLFF. The chain links TRBV30 to TRBJ1-4; tentative D call: TRBD1 (6 bases). V lost 2 bases and J lost 3, with 16 bases in between. The CDR3 consists of 16 residues. Germline V CDR1 and CDR2: GTSNPN, SVGIG (reference sequence).

The chain joins TRBV11-3 to TRBJ2-1, with TRBD2 as a possible D gene (6 bases). Trimming took off 1 base at V and 5 bases at J, with 15 bases between the two ends. Looked up from germline, CDR1 is SGHNT and CDR2 is YENEEA. The CDR3 length is 16 residues. The CDR3 DNA follows: TGTGCCAGCAGCTTAGTGGGGGGTCCATCCAACAATGAGCAGTTCTTC. It specifies CASSLVGGPSNNEQFF. The complete variable domain, with remaining parts taken from reference TRBV11-3 and TRBJ2-1, reads EAGVVQSPRYKIIEKKQPVAFWCNPISGHNTLYWYLQNLGQGPELLIRYENEEAVDDSQLPKDRFSAERLKGVDSTLKIQPAELGDSAVYLCASSLVGGPSNNEQFFGPGTRLTVL.

This chain connects TRBV7-8 to TRBJ1-1; D is perhaps TRBD1 (6 bases). CDR1 and CDR2 from the germline V gene are SGHVS and FQNEAQ. The CDR3 is 14 residues long. V was trimmed by 2 bases and J by 0 bases, leaving 7 bases between them. This CDR3 reads CASSLNRVNTEAFF. As DNA, the CDR3 is TGTGCCAGCAGCTTAAACAGGGTGAACACTGAAGCTTTCTTT. Together with reference TRBV7-8 and TRBJ1-1, the CDR3 gives the full variable domain: GAGVSQSPRYKVAKRGQDVALRCDPISGHVSLFWYQQALGQGPEFLTYFQNEAQLDKSGLPSDRFFAERPEGSVSTLKIQRTQQEDSAVYLCASSLNRVNTEAFFGQGTRLTVV.

The chain has TRBV28 and TRBJ1-3; no reliable D call. CDR1 MDHEN and CDR2 SYDVKM come from the germline V gene. CDR3 length: 9 amino acids. V was clipped by 11 bases and J by 3 bases, with 2 bases between them. CDR3 sequence (DNA): TGTGCCGGTGGAAACACCATATATTTT. This sequence encodes CAGGNTIYF. Combining the CDR3 with reference TRBV28 and TRBJ1-3 gives the whole variable domain DVKVTQSSRYLVKRTGEKVFLECVQDMDHENMFWYRQDPGLGLRLIYFSYDVKMKEKGDIPEGYSVSREKKERFSLILESASTNQTSMYLCAGGNTIYFGEGSWLTVV.

This chain uses TRBV11-2 with TRBJ2-5; the D gene could be TRBD1 or TRBD2 (6 bases each). There are 15 residues in the CDR3. The germline gives CDR1 SGHAT, CDR2 FQNNGV. V lost 6 bases and J 1 base, leaving 15 bases between the germline ends. CDR3 coding DNA: TGTGCCAGCAGGTCCTGGGGGGCCCCCCAAGAGACCCAGTACTTC. It yields the protein CASRSWGAPQETQYF. Together with reference TRBV11-2 and TRBJ2-5, the CDR3 gives the full variable domain: EAGVAQSPRYKIIEKRQSVAFWCNPISGHATLYWYQQILGQGPKLLIQFQNNGVVDDSQLPKDRFSAERLKGVDSTLKIQPAKLEDSAVYLCASRSWGAPQETQYFGPGTRLLVL.

CDR3 residues: CASSLSSGYEQYF. For the CDR3, the DNA is TGTGCCAGCAGCCTCTCTTCCGGGTACGAGCAGTACTTC. V is TRBV7-3 and J is TRBJ2-7, with unresolved D. CDR1 and CDR2 from the germline V gene are SGHTA and FQGTGA. The ends were cut back, 5 bases at V and 4 bases at J, with 12 bases in the middle. This CDR3 has 13 amino acids. Looking up the rest from reference TRBV7-3 and TRBJ2-7 gives the full variable domain: GAGVSQTPSNKVTEKGKYVELRCDPISGHTALYWYRQSLGQGPEFLIYFQGTGAADDSGLPNDRFFAVRPEGSVSTLKIQRTERGDSAVYLCASSLSSGYEQYFGPGTRLTVT.

In DNA, the CDR3 is TGTGCCACCAGTGATTTGGACAGGGCTCTAGCGGGAGAGGTACACGAGCAGTACTTC. Its protein is CATSDLDRALAGEVHEQYF. The V gene is TRBV24-1, the J gene TRBJ2-7; the match to TRBD2 covers 10 bases. The CDR3 contains 19 residues. Germline-derived CDR1 and CDR2 are KGHDR and SFDVKD. Losses at the gene ends were 0 bases for V and 5 bases for J; bases not matched to a gene: 15.

The rearrangement uses TRBV3-1 (or the pseudogene TRBV3-2) and TRBJ2-1, with TRBD2 as a possible D gene (6 bases). Per the germline V gene, CDR1 is LGHDT and CDR2 is YNNKEL (reference sequence). The CDR3 is 15 amino acids. V was pared by 1 base and J by 5 bases, with 12 bases between. The CDR3 DNA reads TGTGCCAGCAGCCAAGGCCGGGGGAGGAACAATGAGCAGTTCTTC. It yields the protein CASSQGRGRNNEQFF.

The chain joins TRBV5-1 to TRBJ2-7; D may be TRBD1 or TRBD2 (6 bases each). CDR3 length: 15 amino acids. The germline V and J ends were trimmed by 1 base and 5 bases, with 16 bases remaining between them. The V gene's germline CDR1 is SGHRS and CDR2 YFSETQ. The CDR3 here is CASSLSVGGLNEQYF. As DNA, the CDR3 is TGCGCCAGCAGCTTGTCTGTAGGGGGGCTCAACGAGCAGTACTTC. The full variable domain, in which reference TRBV5-1 and TRBJ2-7 provide the parts outside the CDR3, is KAGVTQTPRYLIKTRGQQVTLSCSPISGHRSVSWYQQTPGQGLQFLFEYFSETQRNKGNFPGRFSGRQFSNSRSEMNVSTLELGDSALYLCASSLSVGGLNEQYFGPGTRLTVT.

The J gene is TRBJ2-7, the V gene TRBV7-9, with unresolved D. The CDR3 totals 12 residues. V dropped 5 bases and J dropped 6 bases, with 11 bases sitting between them. The germline V gene has CDR1 SEHNR and CDR2 FQNEAQ (reference sequence). CDR3 loop: CASSPGPSEQYF. The CDR3 DNA reads TGTGCCAGCAGCCCCGGACCGTCCGAGCAGTACTTC. Variable domain in full (rest from reference TRBV7-9 and TRBJ2-7): DTGVSQNPRHKITKRGQNVTFRCDPISEHNRLYWYRQTLGQGPEFLTYFQNEAQLEKSRLLSDRFSAERPKGSFSTLEIQRTEQGDSAMYLCASSPGPSEQYFGPGTRLTVT.

The V gene is TRBV28, the J gene TRBJ2-7; possibly TRBD1 for D (6 bases). The CDR3 consists of 14 residues. Trimming took off 4 bases at V and 2 bases at J, with 12 bases between the two ends. In germline, CDR1 is MDHEN, CDR2 SYDVKM. CDR3 residues: CASSWQGPPYEQYF. The CDR3 DNA reads as TGTGCCAGCAGTTGGCAGGGGCCGCCCTACGAGCAGTACTTC.

V is TRBV2 and J is TRBJ2-7; TRBD2 matches at 10 bases. Germline V gene data show CDR1 as SNHLY and CDR2 as FYNNEI. V lost 6 bases to trimming and J lost 5 bases; unmatched junction nucleotides: 13. The CDR3 is made up of 16 amino acids. The CDR3 coding sequence is TGTGCCAGCAGGTTGAGGCTAGCGGGAGAAGACGACGAGCAGTACTTC. Protein product: CASRLRLAGEDDEQYF. The full variable domain, completed using reference TRBV2 and TRBJ2-7, is EPEVTQTPSHQVTQMGQEVILRCVPISNHLYFYWYRQILGQKVEFLVSFYNNEISEKSEIFDDQFSVERPDGSNFTLKIRSTKLEDSAMYFCASRLRLAGEDDEQYFGPGTRLTVT.

The chain uses TRBV9 and TRBJ1-2; D perhaps matches TRBD1 (5 bases). V was shortened by 7 bases and J by 12 bases, with 16 bases between the two germline ends. There are 11 residues in the CDR3. Germline CDR1 reads SGDLS; CDR2 reads YYNGEE. The CDR3 region is CASGNNRPNTF. For the CDR3, the DNA is TGTGCCAGCGGTAATAACAGGCCTAACACCTTC.

In DNA, the CDR3 is TGCGCCAGCAGTACCAGGGAGAGGGGCACAGATACGCAGTATTTT. Translated: CASSTRERGTDTQYF. The chain has TRBV5-1 and TRBJ2-3; either TRBD1 or TRBD2 may fit D (5 bases each). The CDR3 is 15 amino acids. The ends were cut back, 5 bases at V and 1 base at J, with 14 bases in the middle. The V gene's germline CDR1 is SGHRS and CDR2 YFSETQ.

The genes are TRBV28 and TRBJ1-6; D uncertain. The germline V gene encodes CDR1 MDHEN and CDR2 SYDVKM. Trimming cost V 1 base and J 5 bases, with 6 bases left between them. This CDR3 has 14 residues. DNA of the CDR3: TGTGCCAGCAGTTTATCGCTGAATAATTCACCCCTCCACTTT. Its translation is CASSLSLNNSPLHF. The full variable domain, completed using reference TRBV28 and TRBJ1-6, is DVKVTQSSRYLVKRTGEKVFLECVQDMDHENMFWYRQDPGLGLRLIYFSYDVKMKEKGDIPEGYSVSREKKERFSLILESASTNQTSMYLCASSLSLNNSPLHFGNGTRLTVT.

The V call is TRBV12-3 or TRBV12-4, the J call TRBJ2-7, with 7 bases lining up with TRBD2. The CDR3 is made up of 13 amino acids. The J segment lost 3 bases and the V segment lost 7 bases, leaving 6 bases of the junction unmatched. This CDR3 is CASTLGGYYEQYF. In nucleotides, the CDR3 is TGTGCCAGCACCCTGGGAGGGTACTACGAGCAGTACTTC.

V and J are TRBV6-5 and TRBJ2-3, with D tentatively TRBD1 (5 bases). The CDR3 contains 12 residues. Germline-derived CDR1 and CDR2 are MNHEY and SVGAGI. Trimming removed 7 bases at V and 3 bases at J, with 8 bases between. The CDR3 bases are TGTGCCAGCACAGGGCCGACAGATACGCAGTATTTT. Protein sequence: CASTGPTDTQYF.

The CDR3 spells CASYRKATGGTGYTF. The CDR3 DNA reads TGTGCCAGCTACCGAAAAGCCACAGGGGGCACTGGCTACACCTTC. V gene TRBV7-9 combines with J gene TRBJ1-2; 9 bases map to TRBD1. Germline V gene lookup returns CDR1 SEHNR and CDR2 FQNEAQ (reference sequence). V lost 8 bases, J lost 7 bases, and 14 bases stayed unmatched. The CDR3 is made up of 15 amino acids.

The CDR3 nucleotides read TGCGCCAGCAGCAACAAGACAGGGGGGACGAGCTACACCTTC. Amino acid sequence: CASSNKTGGTSYTF. The V call is TRBV5-1, the J call TRBJ1-2; TRBD1 agrees at 9 bases. The CDR3 is 14 residues long. V was clipped by 4 bases and J by 9 bases; unmatched bases: 10. From germline, CDR1 is SGHRS and CDR2 YFSETQ.

This chain joins TRBV9 and TRBJ1-1; 10 bases are a match to TRBD1. The V and J ends lost 0 bases and 1 base, in that order; junction bases with no gene match: 3. Germline-derived CDR1 and CDR2 are SGDLS and YYNGEE. This CDR3 has 16 residues. CDR3 protein: CASSVGQGAGNTEAFF. Written as DNA, the CDR3 is TGTGCCAGCAGCGTAGGACAGGGGGCTGGGAACACTGAAGCTTTCTTT.

The chain is built from TRBV5-1 and TRBJ1-5, with D unclear. The V end was cut by 0 bases, the J end by 4 bases, with 8 bases between. This CDR3 region has 14 residues. Germline values: CDR1 SGHRS, CDR2 YFSETQ. The CDR3 DNA sequence: TGCGCCAGCAGCTTGGACGGCCAAAATCAGCCCCAGCATTTT. It codes for CASSLDGQNQPQHF.

This clone was observed a single time. The chain is built from TRBV6-5 and TRBJ1-5, with a weak D call TRBD1 (6 bases). Trimming pared 6 bases from V and 5 bases from J, leaving 17 bases between. CDR1 MNHEY and CDR2 SVGAGI come from the germline V gene. The CDR3 loop spans 15 amino acids. Here the CDR3 DNA reads TGTGCCAGCAGCTCGTTCGGGGGGGGCTATCAGCCCCAGCATTTT. It yields the protein CASSSFGGGYQPQHF.

The chain is built from TRBV11-2 and TRBJ1-2; D is undetermined. The CDR3 consists of 14 residues. Trimming pared 7 bases from V and 4 bases from J, leaving 16 bases between. Germline CDR1 reads SGHAT; CDR2 reads FQNNGV. CDR3 sequence reads: CASTQRRDGYGYTF. In DNA, the CDR3 is TGTGCCAGCACCCAGAGGAGGGATGGCTATGGCTACACCTTC.

The chain has TRBV9 and TRBJ2-2; D remains unclear. Germline CDR1 reads SGDLS; CDR2 reads YYNGEE. V was shortened by 3 bases and J by 7 bases, with 16 bases between the two germline ends. The CDR3 totals 15 residues. The CDR3 DNA sequence: TGTGCCAGCAGCGCCACTTCGAGTGGGATCGGGGAGCTGTTTTTT. This gives the protein CASSATSSGIGELFF.

V usage is TRBV6-5 and J usage is TRBJ1-4, with a possible D match to TRBD1 (6 bases). V was shortened by 6 bases and J by 3 bases, with 14 bases between the two germline ends. Germline CDR1 is MNHEY and CDR2 is SVGAGI. This CDR3 contains 15 residues. This CDR3 reads CASRSPGVANEKLFF. The CDR3 DNA reads as TGTGCCAGCAGGTCTCCAGGGGTTGCTAATGAAAAACTGTTTTTT.

The count of this clone is one. The chain recombines TRBV18 with TRBJ2-1; the D gene is possibly TRBD1 (5 bases). V was trimmed by 3 bases and J by 8 bases, leaving 14 bases between them. CDR1 is KGHSH, CDR2 LQKENI, per germline. The CDR3 is made up of 14 amino acids. The CDR3 reads CASSPTVNFDEQFF. The CDR3 nucleotides are TGTGCCAGCTCACCGACAGTCAATTTCGATGAGCAGTTCTTC.